The 31 T cell receptor beta chains below all came from one sample that was sequenced in a study of Ad26.COV2.S vaccination and SARS-CoV-2 variants. Treatment reported: about 20 received Ad26.COV2.S at low or high dose, single or two shots; about 5 received placebo; per-sample allocation not given. Material that was analyzed had been drawn on day 63 after the first vaccine or placebo injection. Sequencing was performed with immunoSEQ multiplex PCR; in TCRdb, only in-frame clones are kept and a portion is missing. The table records around 400,000 clones, 75% to 95% of them present only once. The specimen comprised peripheral blood, sampled in a trial of Ad26.COV2.S vaccine versus placebo. Every receptor here comes from a person aged 18 to 59 who received the Ad26.COV2.S COVID-19 vaccine or a placebo.

This clone showed up just once. The chain uses TRBV6-1 and TRBJ2-1; 9 nucleotides agree with TRBD1. The CDR3 has 16 amino acids. CDR1 and CDR2 from the germline V gene are MNHNS and SASEGT. The ends lost 1 base at V and 5 bases at J; junction bases unmatched: 6. CDR3 in amino acids: CASSEGATGGNNEQFF. DNA of the CDR3: TGTGCCAGCAGTGAAGGTGCGACAGGGGGTAACAATGAGCAGTTCTTC.

The CDR3 here is CASSLEDRGGYEQYF. The CDR3 DNA reads as TGTGCCAGCAGTTTGGAGGACAGGGGAGGCTACGAGCAGTACTTC. The chain joins TRBV28 to TRBJ2-7; 9 bases are a match to TRBD1. Trimming took 3 bases from V and 3 from J; bases not matched to a gene: 6. CDR1 and CDR2 (germline): MDHEN, SYDVKM. This CDR3 has 15 amino acids.

This clone was picked up one time. This chain uses TRBV7-9 with TRBJ2-3; TRBD2 agrees at 14 bases. The CDR3 totals 17 residues. Trimming cost V 1 base and J 4 bases; bases outside gene matches: 4. Germline V gene lookup returns CDR1 SEHNR and CDR2 FQNEAQ (reference sequence). As DNA, the CDR3 is TGTGCCAGCAGCTTAGGGGGACTAGCGGGAGAATCAGATACGCAGTATTTT. Translation: CASSLGGLAGESDTQYF. Full variable domain (rest looked up from reference TRBV7-9 and TRBJ2-3): DTGVSQNPRHKITKRGQNVTFRCDPISEHNRLYWYRQTLGQGPEFLTYFQNEAQLEKSRLLSDRFSAERPKGSFSTLEIQRTEQGDSAMYLCASSLGGLAGESDTQYFGPGTRLTVL.

The CDR3 loop reads CAISEFDEQFF. CDR3 in DNA: TGTGCCATCAGTGAGTTCGATGAGCAGTTCTTC. The chain links TRBV10-3 to TRBJ2-1; D gene ambiguous. The CDR3 spans 11 residues. V lost 1 base and J 8 bases, leaving 3 bases between the germline ends. Per the germline V gene, CDR1 is ENHRY and CDR2 is SYGVKD.

The chain links TRBV14 to TRBJ2-1; TRBD2 matches at 8 bases. The CDR3 has 18 residues. V was pared by 0 bases and J by 2 bases, with 9 bases of the junction left unmatched. Germline V CDR1 and CDR2: SGHDN, FVKESK. The CDR3 coding sequence is TGTGCCAGCAGCCAAGATGTTAGGACGGGAGGGGCCTACAATGAGCAGTTCTTC. This gives the protein CASSQDVRTGGAYNEQFF.

The CDR3 bases are TGTGCCAGCAGCCTTCGATGGGGGGACACTGAAGCTTTCTTT. Translating gives CASSLRWGDTEAFF. This chain joins TRBV9 and TRBJ1-1; D may be TRBD1 (5 bases). The CDR3 consists of 14 residues. Germline V lookup: CDR1 SGDLS, CDR2 YYNGEE. Trimming removed 4 bases at V and 3 bases at J, with 13 bases between.

This chain joins TRBV29-1 and TRBJ2-1; D possibly matches TRBD1 or TRBD2 (5 bases each). The V and J ends lost 4 bases and 8 bases respectively, with 9 bases between them. The CDR3 is 11 amino acids. Germline assignment: CDR1 SQVTM and CDR2 ANQGSEA. The CDR3 nucleotides are TGCAGCGTTGGAGAGGGGTATGAGCAGTTCTTC. This gives the protein CSVGEGYEQFF.

This chain connects TRBV9 to TRBJ2-7; perhaps TRBD1 as D (5 bases). CDR1 is SGDLS, CDR2 YYNGEE, per germline. CDR3 size: 14 residues. With 2 bases removed from V and 2 bases from J, the gap between germline ends came to 11 bases. CDR3 sequence reads: CASSVVDSAYEQYF. The CDR3 DNA is TGTGCCAGCAGCGTGGTAGACAGTGCCTACGAGCAGTACTTC.

There are a few counts of this clone. The chain recombines TRBV11-2 with TRBJ2-7; tentatively, D is TRBD1 (5 bases). The CDR3 spans 13 residues. The V end lost 3 bases, the J end lost 2 bases, and 8 bases lay between the germline ends. Germline CDR1 is SGHAT and CDR2 is FQNNGV. CDR3 region: CASSFDSPYEQYF. The CDR3 DNA reads TGTGCCAGCAGCTTCGACAGCCCCTACGAGCAGTACTTC.

The chain uses TRBV9 and TRBJ2-1, with D possibly TRBD1 on 5 matching bases. Trimming took 0 bases from V and 5 from J, leaving 9 bases between them. The CDR3 loop spans 14 amino acids. Germline CDR1 SGDLS, CDR2 YYNGEE. The CDR3 spells CASSVGGANNEQFF. The CDR3 DNA reads as TGTGCCAGCAGCGTAGGGGGCGCAAACAATGAGCAGTTCTTC.

The chain couples TRBV19 to TRBJ1-2; TRBD1 is a possible D gene (5 bases). The CDR3 runs 14 residues. Germline V lookup: CDR1 LNHDA, CDR2 SQIVND (reference sequence). Trimming removed 1 base from V and 4 bases from J, with 10 bases in between. Here the CDR3 reads CASSIVGQGYGYTF. The CDR3 DNA reads as TGTGCCAGTAGTATAGTGGGCCAGGGCTATGGCTACACCTTC. The full variable domain, with the rest looked up from reference TRBV19 and TRBJ1-2, is DGGITQSPKYLFRKEGQNVTLSCEQNLNHDAMYWYRQDPGQGLRLIYYSQIVNDFQKGDIAEGYSVSREKKESFPLTVTSAQKNPTAFYLCASSIVGQGYGYTFGSGTRLTVV.

This chain uses TRBV29-1 with TRBJ1-2; D is unresolved. The V end lost 6 bases, the J end lost 4 bases, and 15 bases lay between the germline ends. In germline, CDR1 is SQVTM, CDR2 ANQGSEA. This CDR3 has 13 amino acids. The CDR3 here is CSVNLGQIYGYTF. The CDR3 region has the DNA TGCAGCGTGAATTTAGGGCAGATCTATGGCTACACCTTC.

J is TRBJ2-7 and V is TRBV7-3; the D gene is possibly TRBD1 (6 bases). The CDR3 length is 12 residues. V was shortened by 0 bases and J by 6 bases, with 6 bases between the two germline ends. Germline CDR1 reads SGHTA; CDR2 reads FQGTGA. The CDR3 sequence: CASSLTGGEQYF. For the CDR3, the DNA is TGTGCCAGCAGCTTAACAGGGGGCGAGCAGTACTTC. Filled out from reference TRBV7-3 and TRBJ2-7, the complete variable domain reads GAGVSQTPSNKVTEKGKYVELRCDPISGHTALYWYRQSLGQGPEFLIYFQGTGAADDSGLPNDRFFAVRPEGSVSTLKIQRTERGDSAVYLCASSLTGGEQYFGPGTRLTVT.

The genes are TRBV30 and TRBJ1-5; D is perhaps TRBD1 (6 bases). Per germline, CDR1 GTSNPN and CDR2 SVGIG (reference sequence). The ends were cut back, 0 bases at V and 5 bases at J, with 14 bases in the middle. The CDR3 contains 15 residues. The CDR3 region has the DNA TGTGCCTGGAGTGTCGGACAGCCCTATGATCAGCCCCAGCATTTT. Translation gives CAWSVGQPYDQPQHF. Full variable domain (outside the CDR3, taken from reference TRBV30 and TRBJ1-5): SQTIHQWPATLVQPVGSPLSLECTVEGTSNPNLYWYRQAAGRGLQLLFYSVGIGQISSEVPQNLSASRPQDRQFILSSKKLLLSDSGFYLCAWSVGQPYDQPQHFGDGTRLSIL.

The chain links TRBV13 to TRBJ2-6; TRBD1 might be the D (6 bases). CDR1 and CDR2 (germline): PRHDT, FYEKMQ (reference sequence). The CDR3 runs to 17 residues. Trimming cost V 2 bases and J 3 bases, with 14 bases left between them. In DNA, the CDR3 is TGTGCCAGCAGCTTAAGGCAGGGGCCTAATGGGGCCAACGTCCTGACTTTC. The encoded protein is CASSLRQGPNGANVLTF.

This clone was found once. V and J are TRBV4-1 and TRBJ2-7, with 7 bases lining up with TRBD1. Germline CDR1 and CDR2: MGHRA and YSYEKL. J gave up 5 bases and V 1 base, and 8 bases lay outside the gene matches. CDR3 length equals 15 residues. CDR3 amino acids: CASSQVPGTDHEQYF. DNA of the CDR3: TGCGCCAGCAGCCAAGTACCTGGGACAGACCACGAGCAGTACTTC.

This chain joins TRBV6-5 and TRBJ1-2, with D possibly being TRBD1 (5 bases). The germline V and J ends were trimmed by 2 bases and 4 bases, with 11 bases remaining between them. The germline V gene has CDR1 MNHEY and CDR2 SVGAGI. The CDR3 is 14 residues long. The CDR3 here is CASSYGGEGYGYTF. The CDR3 DNA reads TGTGCCAGCAGTTACGGAGGGGAAGGCTATGGCTACACCTTC.

The chain carries TRBV7-8 and TRBJ2-3; D is unresolved. The CDR3 runs to 14 residues. V was pared by 5 bases and J by 2 bases, with 11 bases between. The V gene's germline CDR1 is SGHVS and CDR2 FQNEAQ. The CDR3 sequence: CASSPWDPTDTQYF. CDR3 coding DNA: TGTGCCAGCAGCCCATGGGATCCCACAGATACGCAGTATTTT.

This rearrangement joins TRBV27 to TRBJ2-2, with a possible D match to TRBD1 (5 bases). V was shortened by 5 bases and J by 5 bases, with 12 bases between the two germline ends. This CDR3 is 14 amino acids long. Per the germline V gene, CDR1 is MNHEY and CDR2 is SMNVEV (reference sequence). The DNA for the CDR3 is TGTGCCAGCAGTCCAATCCAGGGTACCGGGGAGCTGTTTTTT. Its protein is CASSPIQGTGELFF.

The chain uses TRBV6-2 or TRBV6-3 and TRBJ2-6, with a possible D match to TRBD1 (5 bases). Deletions cut 6 bases from V and 4 bases from J, with 13 bases between. Germline CDR1 MNHEY, CDR2 SVGEGT. The CDR3 consists of 15 residues. The CDR3 bases are TGTGCCAGCAGCCAAAGGGGTAAGGGGGCCAACGTCCTGACTTTC. Translated, it gives CASSQRGKGANVLTF.

Here the CDR3 DNA reads TGTGCCAGCAGCCCCAGCGGGAGTACCTTTGTGGAGACCCAGTACTTC. Amino acids: CASSPSGSTFVETQYF. V usage is TRBV14 and J usage is TRBJ2-5, with 8 bases fitting TRBD2. Germline lookup yields CDR1 SGHDN and CDR2 FVKESK. With 4 bases clipped from V and 5 bases from J, the junction kept 12 bases outside the gene matches. The CDR3 consists of 16 residues. Full variable domain (missing parts from reference TRBV14 and TRBJ2-5): EAGVTQFPSHSVIEKGQTVTLRCDPISGHDNLYWYRRVMGKEIKFLLHFVKESKQDESGMPNNRFLAERTGGTYSTLKVQPAELEDSGVYFCASSPSGSTFVETQYFGPGTRLLVL.

This chain uses TRBV4-1 with TRBJ2-6; D is uncertain. Germline CDR1 MGHRA, CDR2 YSYEKL. This CDR3 contains 17 residues. V was trimmed by 4 bases and J by 0 bases, leaving 13 bases between them. The CDR3 DNA reads TGCGCCAGCAGCCCCTCTCAGACCCCCTCTGGGGCCAACGTCCTGACTTTC. Translating gives CASSPSQTPSGANVLTF.

The rearrangement joins TRBV9 to TRBJ2-1; TRBD1 matches at 8 bases. CDR1 and CDR2 (germline): SGDLS, YYNGEE. Trimming cost V 3 bases and J 0 bases; bases outside gene matches: 11. The CDR3 runs 18 residues. Here the CDR3 DNA reads TGTGCCAGCAGCGCTGCTAGGGGACAGGAGAGCTCCTACAATGAGCAGTTCTTC. Translated, it gives CASSAARGQESSYNEQFF.

The J gene is TRBJ2-5, the V gene TRBV5-8; 12 bases align to TRBD2. The CDR3 sequence is 14 residues long. Looked up from germline, CDR1 is SGHTS and CDR2 is YDEGEE. The J segment lost 5 bases and the V segment lost 4 bases, leaving 3 bases of the junction unmatched. CDR3: CASSGLAGIETQYF. For the CDR3, the DNA is TGTGCCAGCAGCGGACTAGCGGGAATCGAGACCCAGTACTTC.

The count of this clone is one. The rearrangement joins TRBV2 to TRBJ1-1, with unresolved D. Germline V CDR1 and CDR2: SNHLY, FYNNEI. Trimming stripped 7 bases from V and 1 base from J, with 10 bases between. This CDR3 spans 13 amino acids. CDR3 in amino acids: CASKGLGNTEAFF. CDR3 DNA: TGTGCCAGCAAAGGTTTAGGGAACACTGAAGCTTTCTTT.

This clone was seen more than once but under ten times. The chain has TRBV18 and TRBJ2-7; D perhaps matches TRBD1 (6 bases). The length of the CDR3 is 13 residues. Deletions cut 1 base from V and 4 bases from J, with 8 bases between. CDR1 is KGHSH and CDR2 is LQKENI in the germline V gene. The CDR3 DNA reads TGTGCCAGCTCACCACAGGGGGTATACGAGCAGTACTTC. It translates to CASSPQGVYEQYF.

The chain uses TRBV29-1 and TRBJ2-1; 8 positions match TRBD1. Germline V gives CDR1 SQVTM, CDR2 ANQGSEA. The junction had 6 bases not matched to a gene; V was cut back by 7 bases and J by 4 bases. This CDR3 has 13 amino acids. The CDR3 DNA reads TGCAGCGGCCTAGACAGGGGTTACAATGAGCAGTTCTTC. This codes for CSGLDRGYNEQFF.

V usage is TRBV14 and J usage is TRBJ2-7, with 11 bases fitting TRBD2. J gave up 1 base and V 1 base, and 6 bases lay outside the gene matches. The CDR3 totals 17 residues. Germline CDR1 reads SGHDN; CDR2 reads FVKESK. CDR3 DNA sequence: TGTGCCAGCAGCCAAGGAGTTGGGACTAGCGGTTCCTACGAGCAGTACTTC. It codes for CASSQGVGTSGSYEQYF.

As concerns this clone: This sample includes further DNA sequences coding for the same CDR3. This chain joins TRBV19 and TRBJ1-5, with a weak D call TRBD1 (5 bases). The V gene lost 9 bases and the J gene lost 0 bases, with 6 bases spanning the gap. CDR1 LNHDA and CDR2 SQIVND come from the germline V gene (reference sequence). CDR3 length: 12 residues. CDR3 protein: CASRDSNQPQHF. The CDR3 DNA is TGTGCCAGCAGGGATAGCAATCAGCCCCAGCATTTT.

This clone was seen just once. The V gene is TRBV21-1, the J gene TRBJ2-4; the D segment call TRBD2 is taken from the table without a DNA check. TRBV21-1 constitutes a pseudogene. CDR3 length: 14 residues. This CDR3 reads CASSASGRCDIQYF. For the CDR3, the DNA is TGTGCCAGCAGCGCCTCGGGGAGGTGTGACATTCAGTACTTC.

This clone was seen just once. The chain is built from TRBV7-9 and TRBJ2-1; 10 bases line up with TRBD2. The CDR3 contains 16 residues. Germline assignment: CDR1 SEHNR and CDR2 FQNEAQ (reference sequence). The trim removed 3 bases at V and 3 bases at J, leaving 5 bases unmatched. The DNA of the CDR3 is TGTGCCAGCAGCTTTCCCACTAGCGGGATCTACAATGAGCAGTTCTTC. Protein: CASSFPTSGIYNEQFF.